The clone carrying this T cell receptor beta chain was found a few times. This record belongs to a study of identical twins' blood T cells. TCRdb re-called the 5' RACE reads through MiXCR, storing one row per CDR3 protein. The sample consists of 350,000 to 450,000 distinct CDR3 sequences, roughly 28% of them appearing once. This CDR3 has 14 residues. V gave up 3 bases and J gave up 6 bases; unmatched junction bases: 4. Germline assignment: CDR1 SGHVS and CDR2 FQNEAQ. The source material was PBMCs. The clonotype originates from a woman between 18 and 50 years old in good health. The chain employs TRBV7-8 and TRBJ2-2; 7 nucleotides match TRBD2. CDR3 DNA: TGTGCCAGCAGCTTGGTTCGGGGGGCCGGGGAGCTGTTTTTT. It is translated as CASSLVRGAGELFF.